The clone carrying this T cell receptor beta chain has ten or more counts. What it binds is unknown. With 3 bases clipped from V and 0 bases from J, the junction kept 4 bases outside the gene matches. CDR1 is LNHNV and CDR2 is YYDKDF in the germline V gene (reference sequence). The CDR3 covers 16 residues. This record comes from a study of regulatory T cells in long-lasting Graves disease. Indicated time point: newly diagnosed GD, antithyroid drugs for less than 3 months. Isolated PBMC RNA provided the starting material for the TCR library. Doctors identified Graves' disease using the American Thyroid Association guidelines. TCR beta libraries were built with iRepertoire HTBI primers and Arm-PCR of CDR3 regions. One entry per CDR3 protein results from TCRdb running MiXCR on the multiplex PCR reads. The sample contains 300,000 to 400,000 distinct CDR3 sequences, about 18% of which appear only once. General study results and limits: Persistent cases favored TRBV28, TRBJ1-2 and TRBJ2-5. Analysis covered peripheral blood alone, not thyroid tissue.

The chain has TRBV15 and TRBJ1-4; 7 bases fit TRBD1. The material sequenced was peripheral blood mononuclear cells (PBMCs), taken at new diagnosis, from a patient treated with antithyroid drugs. The TCR was taken from a female donor with Graves disease. This CDR3 reads CATSRVTGATNEKLFF. CDR3 DNA sequence: TGTGCCACCAGCAGGGTCACAGGGGCAACTAATGAAAAACTGTTTTTT.